This entry lists 13 T cell receptor beta chains sequenced from one sample in a study of T-cell memory formation after mild COVID-19. TCRdb re-called the 5' RACE reads with MiXCR, one entry per CDR3 protein. The sample records 450,000 or so distinct CDR3 sequences, 20% to 30% being singletons. The specimen sequenced was PBMCs or a T cell subset sorted from them (not recorded which). The receptors stem from an adult woman who had mild COVID-19 (a few samples of this study predate the infection). Cell type and time point are not known.

The gene calls are TRBV12-3 or TRBV12-4 and TRBJ2-1; D may be TRBD1 (5 bases). The CDR3 has 12 amino acids. CDR3: CAGAQSYNEQFF. CDR3 DNA: TGTGCTGGGGCGCAATCCTACAATGAGCAGTTCTTC.

This chain joins TRBV7-9 and TRBJ2-3; no reliable D call. Germline CDR1 reads SEHNR; CDR2 reads FQNEAQ (reference sequence). V dropped 1 base and J dropped 9 bases, with 11 bases sitting between them. The CDR3 has 13 amino acids. The CDR3 DNA reads as TGTGCCAGCAGCTTAGAGGAGTTAGGAACGCAGTATTTT. This sequence encodes CASSLEELGTQYF.

This clonotype was detected ten times or more. The chain has TRBV5-1 and TRBJ1-6; D may be TRBD1 (5 bases). Germline CDR1 and CDR2: SGHRS and YFSETQ. This CDR3 region has 13 residues. The V end was cut by 0 bases, the J end by 10 bases, with 8 bases between. In DNA, the CDR3 is TGCGCCAGCAGCTTGGGCCGGGACTCACCCCTCCACTTT. Protein: CASSLGRDSPLHF.

The rearrangement links TRBV7-6 to TRBJ2-7; no reliable D call. The CDR3 is 14 residues long. The V end was cut by 5 bases, the J end by 0 bases, with 11 bases between. CDR1 and CDR2 (germline): SGHVS, FNYEAQ. CDR3 residues: CASSPRTVSYEQYF. The CDR3 DNA is TGTGCCAGCAGCCCCCGGACGGTCTCCTACGAGCAGTACTTC.

The chain has TRBV20-1 and TRBJ2-7; 12 bases are shared with TRBD2. CDR1 and CDR2 from the germline V gene are DFQATT and SNEGSKA (reference sequence). V lost 0 bases and J lost 4; bases outside the gene matches: 4. The CDR3 extends over 15 amino acids. This CDR3 reads CSARELAGGRYEQYF. CDR3 in DNA: TGCAGTGCTAGAGAACTAGCGGGGGGCCGTTACGAGCAGTACTTC.

This clonotype came up a few times. V and J are TRBV5-1 and TRBJ2-1, with 9 bases identical to TRBD1. J lost 16 bases, V lost 5 bases, and 16 bases had no gene match. The CDR3 consists of 14 residues. Germline V gene sequence: CDR1 SGHRS, CDR2 YFSETQ. CDR3 DNA sequence: TGCGCCAGCAGATCGGGACAGGGTATAGAGGGGACATTCTTC. This gives the protein CASRSGQGIEGTFF.

The genes are TRBV7-2 and TRBJ1-5; no clear D. Between the trimmed V and J ends, which lost 2 bases and 5 bases, there was a span of 7 bases. This CDR3 comprises 13 residues. CDR1 and CDR2 from the germline V gene are SGHTA and FQGNSA. CDR3: CASSLRSDQPQHF. CDR3 nucleotides: TGTGCCAGCAGCTTAAGGTCCGATCAGCCCCAGCATTTT.

The V gene is TRBV12-3 or TRBV12-4, the J gene TRBJ2-1, with D tentatively TRBD2 (6 bases). This CDR3 has 16 residues. Trimming took 7 bases from V and 5 from J, leaving 21 bases between them. The CDR3 is CASTLRVVAANNEQFF. CDR3 nucleotide sequence: TGTGCCAGCACCCTCAGGGTCGTAGCGGCCAACAATGAGCAGTTCTTC.

This clonotype was counted a few times. The chain combines TRBV29-1 with TRBJ2-1; 14 nucleotides match TRBD2. The CDR3 spans 15 residues. The junction had 5 bases not matched to a gene; V was cut back by 1 base and J by 9 bases. Germline lookup yields CDR1 SQVTM and CDR2 ANQGSEA. CDR3 sequence (DNA): TGCAGCGTTGAAGGGGGGACTAGCGGGAGTGTTGAGCAGTTCTTC. Protein product: CSVEGGTSGSVEQFF.

J is TRBJ2-5 and V is TRBV7-3, with 15 bases lining up with TRBD2. This CDR3 has 16 residues. CDR1 SGHTA and CDR2 FQGTGA come from the germline V gene. The ends lost 5 bases at V and 4 bases at J; junction bases unmatched: 5. CDR3 loop: CASSAGLAGGRETQYF. The CDR3 coding sequence is TGTGCCAGCAGCGCGGGACTAGCGGGAGGAAGAGAGACCCAGTACTTC.

The chain combines TRBV5-6 with TRBJ2-7; unclear D gene. The V and J ends lost 0 bases and 2 bases respectively, with 9 bases between them. Germline V gives CDR1 SGHDT, CDR2 YYEEEE. The CDR3 is 14 residues long. The CDR3 DNA is TGTGCCAGCAGCTTGGGAAGGAATCCCTACGAGCAGTACTTC. Translating it yields CASSLGRNPYEQYF. The entire variable domain, with the rest obtained from reference TRBV5-6 and TRBJ2-7, is as follows: DAGVTQSPTHLIKTRGQQVTLRCSPKSGHDTVSWYQQALGQGPQFIFQYYEEEERQRGNFPDRFSGHQFPNYSSELNVNALLLGDSALYLCASSLGRNPYEQYFGPGTRLTVT.

The rearrangement links TRBV2 to TRBJ2-7, with 11 bases fitting TRBD2. Germline values: CDR1 SNHLY, CDR2 FYNNEI. The CDR3 covers 16 residues. V was pared by 4 bases and J by 0 bases, with 5 bases of the junction left unmatched. The CDR3 nucleotides read TGTGCCAGCAGTGTTAGTGGGACTAGCGGCTCCTACGAGCAGTACTTC. It translates to CASSVSGTSGSYEQYF.

The chain couples TRBV12-3 or TRBV12-4 to TRBJ2-5; no definite D call. There are 13 residues in the CDR3. V lost 6 bases, J lost 0 bases, and 8 bases lay in between. CDR3 protein: CASRPTDQETQYF. CDR3 nucleotides: TGTGCCAGCAGGCCGACGGACCAAGAGACCCAGTACTTC.